This T cell receptor (beta chain) was found in a study of T cells in Graves' hyperthyroidism and ophthalmopathy. Study conclusions and caveats: Clonotypes that were expanded in thyroid above 0.001 mostly appeared in blood too.

This clonotype was observed a single time. Its antigen is currently unknown. It may be a read error: a sequence one base away is much more abundant. As the CDR3 is not closed by the conserved phenylalanine or tryptophan, this likely results from a read error. Using RNA transcripts as the source, TCR beta CDR3 regions were amplified. The TCR CDR3 first-round RT-PCR relied on the HTBI primer set. TCRdb processed the multiplex PCR reads anew with MiXCR; each CDR3 protein has one entry. This table holds about 420,000 distinct CDR3 sequences, more than 15% found once. Trimming pared 6 bases from V and 2 bases from J, leaving 17 bases between. Germline CDR1 SNHLY, CDR2 FYNNEI. The CDR3 loop spans 15 amino acids. No progression to ophthalmopathy during 18 months of follow-up defined stable disease. Clinical symptoms, serum thyroxine and TRAb, thyroid ultrasound and orbital computed tomography were used for the diagnoses. This sample holds PBMCs from roughly 10 ml fresh peripheral blood.

Sequencing input: blood. The V gene is TRBV2, the J gene TRBJ2-7; no clear D. This clonotype was obtained from a woman between 18 and 29 years old with Graves' hyperthyroidism. In DNA, the CDR3 is TGTGCCAGCAGATTGGGCCGAGGTGACGCCTACGAGCAGTACTCC. As protein: CASRLGRGDAYEQYS.